A single sample gave rise to the 8 T cell receptor beta chains below, sequenced in a study of T-cell memory formation after mild COVID-19 (dated by TCRdb to the early 2020s). Library method: 5' RACE. Sequenced on an Illumina NovaSeq 6000. TCRdb ran its own pipeline on the public reads, namely fastp trimming at Q25 and MiXCR clone calling, and kept in-frame beta chains. For every CDR3 protein sequence, its rows merge into one entry that carries the most common genes and DNA. This sample gives roughly 250,000 distinct CDR3 sequences in total; around 17% of them show up just once. The ten largest clones capture roughly a fifth of the sample. Sequencing was carried out using PBMCs or a T cell subset sorted from them (not recorded which). These receptors all come from a man younger than 35 who had mild COVID-19 (a few samples of this study predate the infection). The sample titles of this study are shuffled in the database, so cell type and time point are left out; the donor was told from shared clones.

This clonotype has just a few counts. The chain is built from TRBV12-3 or TRBV12-4 and TRBJ1-5; TRBD1 is a possible D gene (5 bases). CDR3 size: 13 residues. V was clipped by 3 bases and J by 7 bases, with 10 bases between them. DNA for the CDR3: TGTGCCAGCAGTTTCCGGGGGTTCCAGCCCCAGCATTTT. Protein sequence: CASSFRGFQPQHF.

This clonotype was seen a handful of times. The rearrangement joins TRBV11-2 to TRBJ2-7; 7 nucleotides align to TRBD1. Germline V gene data show CDR1 as SGHAT and CDR2 as FQNNGV. The CDR3 consists of 15 residues. V was pared by 3 bases and J by 3 bases, with 8 bases of the junction left unmatched. Here the CDR3 reads CASSFGPTGDYEQYF. The CDR3 coding sequence is TGTGCCAGCAGCTTTGGACCCACAGGGGACTACGAGCAGTACTTC.

This clonotype was counted a few times. V and J are TRBV29-1 and TRBJ1-2, with 8 positions matching TRBD1. The CDR3 is 11 amino acids. Germline assignment: CDR1 SQVTM and CDR2 ANQGSEA. V was pared by 3 bases and J by 7 bases, with 1 base of the junction left unmatched. The CDR3, as DNA: TGCAGCGTTGACAGGGGGCTTGGCTACACCTTC. Protein product: CSVDRGLGYTF.

This clonotype was observed a handful of times. This sequence joins TRBV5-6 and TRBJ2-7, with D possibly called TRBD1 or TRBD2 (5 bases each). Trimming removed 10 bases from V and 3 bases from J, with 17 bases in between. From germline, CDR1 is SGHDT and CDR2 YYEEEE. There are 13 residues in the CDR3. CDR3 protein: CASVSRDRYEQYV. Here the CDR3 DNA reads TGTGCCTCAGTGAGCCGGGACCGCTACGAGCAGTACGTC.

The rearrangement joins TRBV7-2 to TRBJ2-1; 12 bases fit TRBD2. Germline V CDR1 and CDR2: SGHTA, FQGNSA. Germline trimming cut 0 bases from V and 6 bases from J; bases unmatched to any gene: 9. CDR3 length equals 18 residues. The CDR3: CASSLARASGGAGNEQFF. As DNA, the CDR3 is TGTGCCAGCAGCTTAGCGCGAGCTAGCGGGGGGGCGGGCAATGAGCAGTTCTTC. Drawing the rest from reference TRBV7-2 and TRBJ2-1, the complete variable domain is GAGVSQSPSNKVTEKGKDVELRCDPISGHTALYWYRQSLGQGLEFLIYFQGNSAPDKSGLPSDRFSAERTGGSVSTLTIQRTQQEDSAVYLCASSLARASGGAGNEQFFGPGTRLTVL.

The chain couples TRBV9 to TRBJ2-5; 13 positions match TRBD2. This CDR3 has 16 amino acids. V was clipped by 4 bases and J by 3 bases; unmatched bases: 6. In germline, CDR1 is SGDLS, CDR2 YYNGEE. CDR3 loop: CASSPGLAGVKETQYF. The CDR3, as DNA: TGTGCCAGCAGCCCAGGACTAGCGGGGGTCAAAGAGACCCAGTACTTC.

This clonotype was seen many times. The chain is built from TRBV2 and TRBJ1-1; perhaps TRBD1 as D (6 bases). Per the germline V gene, CDR1 is SNHLY and CDR2 is FYNNEI. With 6 bases removed from V and 4 bases from J, the gap between germline ends came to 9 bases. CDR3 size: 12 residues. CDR3 sequence: CASRRGGTEAFF. The CDR3 region has the DNA TGTGCCAGCAGGAGGGGGGGCACTGAAGCTTTCTTT.

This clonotype was picked up a small number of times. V is TRBV10-3 and J is TRBJ2-3; 7 nucleotides agree with TRBD2. This CDR3 is 15 amino acids long. Germline assignment: CDR1 ENHRY and CDR2 SYGVKD. The junction had 6 bases not matched to a gene; V was cut back by 2 bases and J by 4 bases. The CDR3 loop is CAISERGVPADTQYF. CDR3 sequence (DNA): TGTGCCATCAGTGAGCGGGGGGTACCAGCAGATACGCAGTATTTT.